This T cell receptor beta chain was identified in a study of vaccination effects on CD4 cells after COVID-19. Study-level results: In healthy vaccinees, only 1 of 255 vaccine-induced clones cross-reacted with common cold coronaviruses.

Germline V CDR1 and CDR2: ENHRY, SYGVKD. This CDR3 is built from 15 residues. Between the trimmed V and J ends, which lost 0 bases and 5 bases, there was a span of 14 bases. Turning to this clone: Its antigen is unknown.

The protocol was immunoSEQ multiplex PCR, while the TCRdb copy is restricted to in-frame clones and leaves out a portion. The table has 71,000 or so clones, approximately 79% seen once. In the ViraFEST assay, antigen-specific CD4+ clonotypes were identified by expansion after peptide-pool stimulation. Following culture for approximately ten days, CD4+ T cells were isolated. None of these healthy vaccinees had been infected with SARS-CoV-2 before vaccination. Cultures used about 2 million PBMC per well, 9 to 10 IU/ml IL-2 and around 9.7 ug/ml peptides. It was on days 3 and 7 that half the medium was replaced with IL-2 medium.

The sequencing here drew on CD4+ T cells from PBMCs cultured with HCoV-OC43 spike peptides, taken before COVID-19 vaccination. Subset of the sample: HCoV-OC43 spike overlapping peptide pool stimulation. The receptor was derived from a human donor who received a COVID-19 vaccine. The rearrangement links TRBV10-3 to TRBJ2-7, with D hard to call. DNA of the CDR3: TGTGCCATCAGTGAGTCGACTGGAGCCACCCACGAGCAGTACGTC. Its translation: CAISESTGATHEQYV.